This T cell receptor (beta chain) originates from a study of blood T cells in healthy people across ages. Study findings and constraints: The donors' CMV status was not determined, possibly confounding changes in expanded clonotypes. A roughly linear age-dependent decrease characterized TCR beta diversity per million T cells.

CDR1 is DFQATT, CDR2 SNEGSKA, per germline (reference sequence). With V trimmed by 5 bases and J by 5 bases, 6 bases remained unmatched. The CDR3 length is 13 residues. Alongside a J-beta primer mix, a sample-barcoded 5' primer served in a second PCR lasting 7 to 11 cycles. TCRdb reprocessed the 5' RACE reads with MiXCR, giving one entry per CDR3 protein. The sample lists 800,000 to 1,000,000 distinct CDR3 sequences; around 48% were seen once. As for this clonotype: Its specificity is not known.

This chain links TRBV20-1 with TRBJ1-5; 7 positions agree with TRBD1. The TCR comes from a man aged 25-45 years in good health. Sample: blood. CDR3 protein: CSAWTGSHQPQHF. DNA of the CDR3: TGCAGTGCTTGGACAGGTTCTCATCAGCCCCAGCATTTT.